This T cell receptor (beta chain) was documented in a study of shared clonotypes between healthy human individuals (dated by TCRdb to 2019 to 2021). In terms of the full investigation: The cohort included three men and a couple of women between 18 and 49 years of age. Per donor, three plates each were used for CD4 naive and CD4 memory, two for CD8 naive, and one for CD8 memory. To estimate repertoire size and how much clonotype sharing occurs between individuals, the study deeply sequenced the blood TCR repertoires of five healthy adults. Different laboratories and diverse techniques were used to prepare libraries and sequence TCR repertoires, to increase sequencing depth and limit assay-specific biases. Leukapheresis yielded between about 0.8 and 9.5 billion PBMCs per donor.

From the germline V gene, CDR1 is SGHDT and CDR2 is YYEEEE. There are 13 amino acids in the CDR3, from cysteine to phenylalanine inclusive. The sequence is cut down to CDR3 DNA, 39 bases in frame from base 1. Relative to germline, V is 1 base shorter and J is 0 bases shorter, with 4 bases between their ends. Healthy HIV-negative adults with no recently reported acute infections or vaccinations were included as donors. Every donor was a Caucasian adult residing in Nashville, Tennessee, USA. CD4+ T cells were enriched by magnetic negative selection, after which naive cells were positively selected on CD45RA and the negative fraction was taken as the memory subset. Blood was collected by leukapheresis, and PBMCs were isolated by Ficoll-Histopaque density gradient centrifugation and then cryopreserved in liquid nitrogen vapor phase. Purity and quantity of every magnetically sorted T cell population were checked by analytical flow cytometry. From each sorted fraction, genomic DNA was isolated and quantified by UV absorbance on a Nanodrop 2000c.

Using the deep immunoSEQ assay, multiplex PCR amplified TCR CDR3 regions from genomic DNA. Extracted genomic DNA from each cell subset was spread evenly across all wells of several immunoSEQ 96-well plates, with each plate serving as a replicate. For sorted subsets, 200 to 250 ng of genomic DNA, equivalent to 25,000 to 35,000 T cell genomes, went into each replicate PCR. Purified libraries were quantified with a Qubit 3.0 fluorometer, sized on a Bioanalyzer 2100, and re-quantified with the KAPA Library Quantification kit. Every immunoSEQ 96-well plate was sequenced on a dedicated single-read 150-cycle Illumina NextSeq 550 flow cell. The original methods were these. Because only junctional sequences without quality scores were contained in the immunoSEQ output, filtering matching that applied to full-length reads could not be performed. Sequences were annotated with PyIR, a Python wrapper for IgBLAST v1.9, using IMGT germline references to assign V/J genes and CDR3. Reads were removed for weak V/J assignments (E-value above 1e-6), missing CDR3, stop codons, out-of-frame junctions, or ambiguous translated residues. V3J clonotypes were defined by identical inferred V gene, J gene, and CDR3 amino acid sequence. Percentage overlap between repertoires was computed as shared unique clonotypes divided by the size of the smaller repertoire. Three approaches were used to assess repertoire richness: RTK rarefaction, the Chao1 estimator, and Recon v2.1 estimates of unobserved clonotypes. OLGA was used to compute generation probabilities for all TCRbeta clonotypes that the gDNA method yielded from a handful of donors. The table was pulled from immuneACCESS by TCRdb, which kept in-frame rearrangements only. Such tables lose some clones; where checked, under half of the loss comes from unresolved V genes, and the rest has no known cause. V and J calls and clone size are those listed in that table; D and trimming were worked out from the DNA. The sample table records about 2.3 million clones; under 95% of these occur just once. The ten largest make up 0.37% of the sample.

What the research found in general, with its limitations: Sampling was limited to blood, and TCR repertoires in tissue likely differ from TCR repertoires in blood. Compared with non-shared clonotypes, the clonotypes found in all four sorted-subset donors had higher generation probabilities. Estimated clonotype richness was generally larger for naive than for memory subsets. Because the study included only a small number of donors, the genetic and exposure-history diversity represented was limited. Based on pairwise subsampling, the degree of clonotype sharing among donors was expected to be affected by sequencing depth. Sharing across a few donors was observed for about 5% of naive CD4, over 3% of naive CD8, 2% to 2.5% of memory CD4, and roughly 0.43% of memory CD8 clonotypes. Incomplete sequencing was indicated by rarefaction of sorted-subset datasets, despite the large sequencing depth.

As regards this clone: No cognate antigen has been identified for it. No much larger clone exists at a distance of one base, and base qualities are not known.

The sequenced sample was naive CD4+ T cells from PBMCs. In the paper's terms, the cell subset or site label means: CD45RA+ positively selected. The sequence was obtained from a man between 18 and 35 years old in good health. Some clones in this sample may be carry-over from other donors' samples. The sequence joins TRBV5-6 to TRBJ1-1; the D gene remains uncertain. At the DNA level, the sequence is TGTGCCAGCAGCTTGTTCGTGAACACTGAAGCTTTCTTT. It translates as CASSLFVNTEAFF.